This T cell receptor beta chain emerged from a study of control samples from healthy donors and cancer patients. Sequencing used immunoSEQ multiplex PCR; TCRdb keeps in-frame clones, though not all of them. The data contain 250,000 to 300,000 clones, roughly four fifths of them singletons. V lost 4 bases and J lost 4; bases outside the gene matches: 5. Germline V gene sequence: CDR1 LNHDA, CDR2 SQIVND (reference sequence). The CDR3 totals 14 residues. The sequence was collected from an older woman with lung cancer. The rearrangement links TRBV19 to TRBJ2-7, with TRBD1 matching over 9 bases. The sample comprised PBMCs. The CDR3 spells CASSRTGAGYEQYF. The DNA for the CDR3 is TGTGCCAGTAGTAGGACAGGGGCCGGGTACGAGCAGTACTTC.